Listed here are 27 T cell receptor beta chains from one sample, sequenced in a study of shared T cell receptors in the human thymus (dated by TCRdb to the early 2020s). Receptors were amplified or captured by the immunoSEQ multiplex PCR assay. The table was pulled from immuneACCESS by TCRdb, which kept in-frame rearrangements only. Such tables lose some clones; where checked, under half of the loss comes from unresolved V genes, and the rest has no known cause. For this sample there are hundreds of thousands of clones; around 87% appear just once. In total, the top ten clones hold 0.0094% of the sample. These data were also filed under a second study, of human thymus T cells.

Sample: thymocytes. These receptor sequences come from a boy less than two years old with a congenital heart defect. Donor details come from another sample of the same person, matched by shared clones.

The DNA for the CDR3 is TGTGCCTGGCACGGGACTAGCGGGAGGCGAGAGACCCAGTACTTC. This encodes CAWHGTSGRRETQYF. The chain uses TRBV30 and TRBJ2-5, with 15 positions matching TRBD2. With V trimmed by 5 bases and J by 4 bases, 5 bases remained unmatched. From germline, CDR1 is GTSNPN and CDR2 SVGIG (reference sequence). This CDR3 contains 15 residues.

The CDR3 loop is CASSPTGTGMNTEAFF. DNA of the CDR3: TGTGCCAGCAGCCCCACAGGGACAGGCATGAACACTGAAGCTTTCTTT. This chain joins TRBV9 and TRBJ1-1, with TRBD1 matching over 8 bases. Looked up from germline, CDR1 is SGDLS and CDR2 is YYNGEE. The V and J ends lost 4 bases and 0 bases, in that order; junction bases with no gene match: 8. This CDR3 contains 16 residues.

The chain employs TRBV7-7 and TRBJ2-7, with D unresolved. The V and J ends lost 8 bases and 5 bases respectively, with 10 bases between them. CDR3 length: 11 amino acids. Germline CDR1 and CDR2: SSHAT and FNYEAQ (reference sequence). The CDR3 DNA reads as TGTGCCAGCTTCCTTACTAACGAGCAGTACTTC. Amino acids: CASFLTNEQYF.

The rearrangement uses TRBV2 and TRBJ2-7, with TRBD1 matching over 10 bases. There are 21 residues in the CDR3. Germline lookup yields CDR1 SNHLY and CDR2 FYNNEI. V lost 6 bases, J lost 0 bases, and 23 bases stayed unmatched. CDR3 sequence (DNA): TGTGCCAGCAGGGGGGGCGGGGAGGGACAGGGGACCCCTTTGGACTCCTACGAGCAGTACTTC. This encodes CASRGGGEGQGTPLDSYEQYF.

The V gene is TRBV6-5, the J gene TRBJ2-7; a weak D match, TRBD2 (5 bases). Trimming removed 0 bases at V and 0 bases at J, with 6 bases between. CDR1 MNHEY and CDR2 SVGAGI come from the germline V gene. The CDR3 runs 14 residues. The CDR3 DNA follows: TGTGCCAGCAGTTACTCAGCGGCCTCCTACGAGCAGTACTTC. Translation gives CASSYSAASYEQYF.

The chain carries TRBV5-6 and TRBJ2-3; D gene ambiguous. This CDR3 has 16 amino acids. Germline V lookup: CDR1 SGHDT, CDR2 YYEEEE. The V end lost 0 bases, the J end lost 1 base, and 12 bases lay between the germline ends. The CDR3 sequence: CASSLVDATRTDTQYF. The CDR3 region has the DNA TGTGCCAGCAGCTTGGTAGATGCTACCCGCACAGATACGCAGTATTTT.

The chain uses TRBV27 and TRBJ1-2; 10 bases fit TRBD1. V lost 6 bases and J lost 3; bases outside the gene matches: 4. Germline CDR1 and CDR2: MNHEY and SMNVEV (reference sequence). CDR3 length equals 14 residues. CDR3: CASRGGQGYYGYTF. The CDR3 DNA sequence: TGTGCCAGCAGGGGGGGACAGGGGTACTATGGCTACACCTTC.

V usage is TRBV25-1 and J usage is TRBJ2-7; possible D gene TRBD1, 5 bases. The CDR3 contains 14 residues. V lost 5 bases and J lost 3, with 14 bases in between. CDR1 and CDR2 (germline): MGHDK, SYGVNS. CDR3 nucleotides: TGTGCCAGCAGTACCCCGGACACCAACTACGAGCAGTACTTC. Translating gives CASSTPDTNYEQYF.

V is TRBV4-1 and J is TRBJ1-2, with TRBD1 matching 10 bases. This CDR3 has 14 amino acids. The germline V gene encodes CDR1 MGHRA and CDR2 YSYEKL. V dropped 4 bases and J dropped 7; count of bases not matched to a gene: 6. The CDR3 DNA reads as TGCGCCAGCAGCCCAAGGGACAGGGGCTCTGGCTACACCTTC. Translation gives CASSPRDRGSGYTF.

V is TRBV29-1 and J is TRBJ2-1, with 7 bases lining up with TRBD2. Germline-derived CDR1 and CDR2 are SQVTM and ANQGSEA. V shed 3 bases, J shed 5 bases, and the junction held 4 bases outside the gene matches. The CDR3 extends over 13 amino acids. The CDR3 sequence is CSVDGRTHNEQFF. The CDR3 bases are TGCAGCGTTGACGGGAGGACTCACAATGAGCAGTTCTTC.

The CDR3 sequence is CATSRENSEPDTQYF. The CDR3 coding sequence is TGTGCCACCAGCAGAGAAAACTCGGAGCCAGATACGCAGTATTTT. V is TRBV15 and J is TRBJ2-3; D is unclear. The V gene's germline CDR1 is LNHNV and CDR2 YYDKDF (reference sequence). Trimming pared 0 bases from V and 4 bases from J, leaving 11 bases between. The CDR3 runs to 15 residues.

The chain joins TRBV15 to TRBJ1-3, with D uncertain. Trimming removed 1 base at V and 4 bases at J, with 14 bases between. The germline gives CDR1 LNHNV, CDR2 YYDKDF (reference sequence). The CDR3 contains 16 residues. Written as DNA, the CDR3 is TGTGCCACCAGCAGAGGAAACGGCGGAGGGGGAAACACCATATATTTT. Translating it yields CATSRGNGGGGNTIYF.

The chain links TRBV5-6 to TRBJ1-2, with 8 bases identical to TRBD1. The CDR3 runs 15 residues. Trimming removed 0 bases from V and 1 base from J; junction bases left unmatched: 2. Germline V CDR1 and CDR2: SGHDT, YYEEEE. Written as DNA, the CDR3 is TGTGCCAGCAGCTTGGACAGGGGGTTTAACTATGGCTACACCTTC. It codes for CASSLDRGFNYGYTF.

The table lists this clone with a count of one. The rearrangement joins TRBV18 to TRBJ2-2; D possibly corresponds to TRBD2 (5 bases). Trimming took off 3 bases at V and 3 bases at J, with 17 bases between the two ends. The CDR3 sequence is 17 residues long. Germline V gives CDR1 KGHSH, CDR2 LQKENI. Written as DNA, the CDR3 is TGTGCCAGCTCACCCGGTCGGGGTGGGAAGGACACCGGGGAGCTGTTTTTT. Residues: CASSPGRGGKDTGELFF.

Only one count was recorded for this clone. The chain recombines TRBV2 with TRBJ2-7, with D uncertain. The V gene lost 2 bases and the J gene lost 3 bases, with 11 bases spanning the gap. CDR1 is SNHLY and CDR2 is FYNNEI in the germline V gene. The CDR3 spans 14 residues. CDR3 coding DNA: TGTGCCAGCAGTGAAAGCGACCCCGACTACGAGCAGTACTTC. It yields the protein CASSESDPDYEQYF. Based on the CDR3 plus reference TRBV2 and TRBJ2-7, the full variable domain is EPEVTQTPSHQVTQMGQEVILRCVPISNHLYFYWYRQILGQKVEFLVSFYNNEISEKSEIFDDQFSVERPDGSNFTLKIRSTKLEDSAMYFCASSESDPDYEQYFGPGTRLTVT.

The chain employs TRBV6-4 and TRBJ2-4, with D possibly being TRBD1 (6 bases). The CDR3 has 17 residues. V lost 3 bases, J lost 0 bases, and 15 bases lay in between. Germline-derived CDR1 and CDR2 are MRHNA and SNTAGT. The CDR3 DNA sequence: TGTGCCAGCAGTGAGGGGGCTGGCAGGGTAGCCAAAAACATTCAGTACTTC. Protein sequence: CASSEGAGRVAKNIQYF.

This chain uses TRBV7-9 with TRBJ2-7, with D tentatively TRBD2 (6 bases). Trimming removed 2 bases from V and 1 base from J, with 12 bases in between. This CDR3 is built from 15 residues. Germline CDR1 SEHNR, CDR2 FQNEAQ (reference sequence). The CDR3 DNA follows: TGTGCCAGCAGCTTAATACAGGAGGGATCCTACGAGCAGTACTTC. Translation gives CASSLIQEGSYEQYF.

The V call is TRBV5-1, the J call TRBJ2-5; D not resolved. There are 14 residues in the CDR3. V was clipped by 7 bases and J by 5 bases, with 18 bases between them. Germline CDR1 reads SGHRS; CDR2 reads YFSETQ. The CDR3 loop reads CASRLGSPMETQYF. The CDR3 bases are TGCGCCAGCCGGCTGGGCTCGCCGATGGAGACCCAGTACTTC.

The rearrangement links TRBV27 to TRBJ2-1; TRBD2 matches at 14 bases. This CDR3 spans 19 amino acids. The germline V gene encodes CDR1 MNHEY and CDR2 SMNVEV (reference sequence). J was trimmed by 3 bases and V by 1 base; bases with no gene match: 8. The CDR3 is CASSLLGLAGGEYYNEQFF. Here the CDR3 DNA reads TGTGCCAGCAGTTTATTAGGACTAGCGGGAGGAGAATACTACAATGAGCAGTTCTTC.

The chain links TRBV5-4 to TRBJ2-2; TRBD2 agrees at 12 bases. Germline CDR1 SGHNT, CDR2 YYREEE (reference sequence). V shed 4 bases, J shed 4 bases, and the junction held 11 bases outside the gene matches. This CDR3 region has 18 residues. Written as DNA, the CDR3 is TGTGCCAGCAGCGAGGGACTAGCGGGTCTGGGTAGCACCGGGGAGCTGTTTTTT. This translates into CASSEGLAGLGSTGELFF.

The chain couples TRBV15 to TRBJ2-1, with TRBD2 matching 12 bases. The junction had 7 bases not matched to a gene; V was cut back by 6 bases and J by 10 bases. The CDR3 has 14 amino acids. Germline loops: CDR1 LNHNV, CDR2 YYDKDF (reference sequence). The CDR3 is CATSPSGGAREQFF. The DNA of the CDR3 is TGTGCCACCAGTCCTAGCGGGGGGGCCAGGGAGCAGTTCTTC.

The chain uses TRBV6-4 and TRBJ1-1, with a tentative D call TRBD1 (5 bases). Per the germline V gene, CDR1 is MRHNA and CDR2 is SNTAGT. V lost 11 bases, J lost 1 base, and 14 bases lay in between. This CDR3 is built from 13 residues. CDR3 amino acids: CAARGSGNTEAFF. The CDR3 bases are TGTGCCGCCCGGGGGTCGGGGAACACTGAAGCTTTCTTT.

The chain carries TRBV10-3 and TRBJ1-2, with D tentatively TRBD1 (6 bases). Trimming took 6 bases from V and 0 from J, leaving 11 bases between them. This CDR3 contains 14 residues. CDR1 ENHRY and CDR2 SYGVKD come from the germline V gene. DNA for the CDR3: TGTGCCATCAGCCCGGGACAACCTAACTATGGCTACACCTTC. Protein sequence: CAISPGQPNYGYTF.

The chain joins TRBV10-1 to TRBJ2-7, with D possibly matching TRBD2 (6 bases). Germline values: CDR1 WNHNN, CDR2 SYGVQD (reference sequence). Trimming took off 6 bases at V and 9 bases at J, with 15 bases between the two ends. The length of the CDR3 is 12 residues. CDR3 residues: CASRNDPRGQYF. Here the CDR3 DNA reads TGCGCCAGCAGGAATGATCCGCGGGGGCAGTACTTC.

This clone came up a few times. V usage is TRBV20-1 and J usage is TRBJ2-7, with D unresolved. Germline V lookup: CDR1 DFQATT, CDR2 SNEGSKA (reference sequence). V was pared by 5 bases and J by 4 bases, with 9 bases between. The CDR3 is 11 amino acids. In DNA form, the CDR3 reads TGCAGTGCTGAGGTTTCTTACGAGCAGTACTTC. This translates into CSAEVSYEQYF.

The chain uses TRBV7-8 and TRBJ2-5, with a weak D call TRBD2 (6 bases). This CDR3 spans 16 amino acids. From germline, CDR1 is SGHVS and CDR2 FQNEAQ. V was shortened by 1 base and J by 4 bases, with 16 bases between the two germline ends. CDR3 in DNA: TGTGCCAGCAGCTTAGAGGAAGTGGGGCGGGGAGAGACCCAGTACTTC. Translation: CASSLEEVGRGETQYF.

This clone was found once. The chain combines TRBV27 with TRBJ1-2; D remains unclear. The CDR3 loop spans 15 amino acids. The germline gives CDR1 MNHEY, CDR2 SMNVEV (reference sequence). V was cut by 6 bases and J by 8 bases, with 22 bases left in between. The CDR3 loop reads CASSPDVGDGKGYTF. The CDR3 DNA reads TGTGCCAGCAGCCCCGACGTGGGCGACGGGAAGGGCTACACCTTC.